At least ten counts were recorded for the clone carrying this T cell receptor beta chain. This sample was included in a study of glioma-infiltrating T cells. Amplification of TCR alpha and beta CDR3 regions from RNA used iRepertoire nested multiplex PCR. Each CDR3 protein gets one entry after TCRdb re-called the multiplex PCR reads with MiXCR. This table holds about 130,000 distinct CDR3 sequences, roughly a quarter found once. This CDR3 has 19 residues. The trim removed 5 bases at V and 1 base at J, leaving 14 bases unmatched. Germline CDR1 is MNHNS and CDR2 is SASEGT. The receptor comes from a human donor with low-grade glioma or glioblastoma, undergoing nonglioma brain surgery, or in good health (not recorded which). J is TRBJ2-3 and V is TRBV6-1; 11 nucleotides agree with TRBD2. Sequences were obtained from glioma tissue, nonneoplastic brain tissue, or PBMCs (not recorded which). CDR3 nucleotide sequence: TGTGCCAGCAGTCCCCACCGTACCATACTAGCGGGGGGCACAGATACGCAGTATTTT. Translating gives CASSPHRTILAGGTDTQYF.